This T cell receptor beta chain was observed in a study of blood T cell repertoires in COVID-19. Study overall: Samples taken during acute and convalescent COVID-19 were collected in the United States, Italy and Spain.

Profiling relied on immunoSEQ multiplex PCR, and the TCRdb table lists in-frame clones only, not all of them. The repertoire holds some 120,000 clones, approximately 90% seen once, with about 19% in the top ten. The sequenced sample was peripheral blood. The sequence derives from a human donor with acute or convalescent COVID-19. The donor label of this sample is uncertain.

CDR3 sequence: CASSQGLLTERGGWSSGELFF. CDR3 nucleotide sequence: TGCGCCAGCAGCCAAGGGTTATTAACGGAGCGGGGGGGGTGGAGCTCCGGGGAGCTGTTTTTT. This chain uses TRBV4-1 with TRBJ2-2; 10 bases map to TRBD2. The germline V gene has CDR1 MGHRA and CDR2 YSYEKL. V shed 1 base, J shed 6 bases, and the junction held 20 bases outside the gene matches. The CDR3 consists of 21 residues.